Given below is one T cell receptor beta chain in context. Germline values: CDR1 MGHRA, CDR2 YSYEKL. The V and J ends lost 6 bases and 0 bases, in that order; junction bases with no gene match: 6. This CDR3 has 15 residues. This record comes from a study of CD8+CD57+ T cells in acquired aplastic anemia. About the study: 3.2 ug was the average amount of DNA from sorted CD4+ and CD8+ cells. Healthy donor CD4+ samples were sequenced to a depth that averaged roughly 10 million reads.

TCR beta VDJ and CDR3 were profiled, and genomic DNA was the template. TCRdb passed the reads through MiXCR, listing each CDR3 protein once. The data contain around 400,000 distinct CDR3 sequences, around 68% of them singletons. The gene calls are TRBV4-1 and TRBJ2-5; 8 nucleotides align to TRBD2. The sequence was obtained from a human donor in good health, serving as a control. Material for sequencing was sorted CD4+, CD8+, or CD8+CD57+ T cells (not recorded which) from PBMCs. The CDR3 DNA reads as TGCGCCAGCAGATCTGCTAGCGGGTACCAAGAGACCCAGTACTTC. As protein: CASRSASGYQETQYF.